The 3 T cell receptor beta chains presented below share a single source sample, sequenced in a study of blood T cell repertoires in COVID-19. The data were produced by immunoSEQ multiplex PCR, yet TCRdb's version contains in-frame clones alone and is incomplete. The table includes nearly 200,000 clones, about 88% detected once. Source material: peripheral blood. These receptors originate from a woman in her thirties or forties who had recovered from COVID-19.

The rearrangement uses TRBV7-6 and TRBJ2-7, with D perhaps matching TRBD2 (6 bases). Germline V gives CDR1 SGHVS, CDR2 FNYEAQ. The length of the CDR3 is 13 residues. Trimming shortened V by 2 bases and J by 3 bases, and 8 bases separated the two germline ends. CDR3 nucleotide sequence: TGTGCCAGCAGCTTATCGGGAGACTACGAGCAGTACTTC. It specifies CASSLSGDYEQYF. The whole variable domain, remainder taken from reference TRBV7-6 and TRBJ2-7, is GAGVSQSPRYKVTKRGQDVALRCDPISGHVSLYWYRQALGQGPEFLTYFNYEAQQDKSGLPNDRFSAERPEGSISTLTIQRTEQRDSAMYRCASSLSGDYEQYFGPGTRLTVT.

The genes are TRBV19 and TRBJ1-1; D uncertain. This CDR3 is built from 14 residues. V lost 1 base and J 0 bases, leaving 6 bases between the germline ends. Germline CDR1 is LNHDA and CDR2 is SQIVND (reference sequence). The CDR3 DNA reads TGTGCCAGTAGTATAGTGCCTATGAACACTGAAGCTTTCTTT. Encoded protein: CASSIVPMNTEAFF.

CDR3 residues: CASSQGQHSGNTIYF. As DNA, the CDR3 is TGTGCCAGCAGCCAAGGACAGCACTCTGGAAACACCATATATTTT. This chain joins TRBV3-1 (or the pseudogene TRBV3-2) and TRBJ1-3, with D tentatively TRBD1 (5 bases). This CDR3 is 15 amino acids long. Trimming left V 1 base short and J 0 bases short, with 7 bases between. Germline V gene data show CDR1 as LGHDT and CDR2 as YNNKEL (reference sequence).